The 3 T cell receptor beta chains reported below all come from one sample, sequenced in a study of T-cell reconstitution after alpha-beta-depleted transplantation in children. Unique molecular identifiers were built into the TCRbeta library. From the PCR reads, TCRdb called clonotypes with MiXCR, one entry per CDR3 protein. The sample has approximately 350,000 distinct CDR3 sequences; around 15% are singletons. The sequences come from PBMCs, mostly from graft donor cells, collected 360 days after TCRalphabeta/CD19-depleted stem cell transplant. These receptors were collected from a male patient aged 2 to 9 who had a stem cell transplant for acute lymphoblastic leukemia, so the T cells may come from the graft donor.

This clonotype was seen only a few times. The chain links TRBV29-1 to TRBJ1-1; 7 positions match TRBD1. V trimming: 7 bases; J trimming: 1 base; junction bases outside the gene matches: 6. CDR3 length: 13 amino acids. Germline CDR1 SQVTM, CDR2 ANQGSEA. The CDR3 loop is CSATTGKNTEAFF. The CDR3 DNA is TGCAGCGCGACGACAGGGAAGAACACTGAAGCTTTCTTT. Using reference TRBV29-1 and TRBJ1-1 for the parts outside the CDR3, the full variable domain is SAVISQKPSRDICQRGTSLTIQCQVDSQVTMMFWYRQQPGQSLTLIATANQGSEATYESGFVIDKFPISRPNLTFSTLTVSNMSPEDSSIYLCSATTGKNTEAFFGQGTRLTVV.

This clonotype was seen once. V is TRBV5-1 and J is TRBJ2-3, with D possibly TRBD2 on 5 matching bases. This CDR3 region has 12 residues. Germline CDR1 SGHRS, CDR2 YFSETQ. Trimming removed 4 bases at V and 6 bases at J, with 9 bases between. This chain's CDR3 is CASSHGEDTQYF. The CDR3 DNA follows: TGCGCCAGCAGCCATGGGGAGGATACGCAGTATTTT.

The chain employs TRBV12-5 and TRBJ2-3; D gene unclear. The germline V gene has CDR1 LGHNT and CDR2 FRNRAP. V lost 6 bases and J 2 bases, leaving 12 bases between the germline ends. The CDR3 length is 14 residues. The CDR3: CASGKESPTDTQYF. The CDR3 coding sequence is TGTGCTAGTGGAAAGGAGTCCCCCACAGATACGCAGTATTTT. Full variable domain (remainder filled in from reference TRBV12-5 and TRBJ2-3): DARVTQTPRHKVTEMGQEVTMRCQPILGHNTVFWYRQTMMQGLELLAYFRNRAPLDDSGMPKDRFSAEMPDATLATLKIQPSEPRDSAVYFCASGKESPTDTQYFGPGTRLTVL.